This TCR beta chain was captured in a study of cytomegalovirus exposure and HLA in healthy donors. Study context: An early release of data contained around 80 million unique TCRs, which came from HLA-typed donors. The study's findings and limits: Analyses of presence/absence relied on an assumption of roughly uniform sequencing depth across donors.

This CDR3 contains 18 residues. Germline V gene lookup returns CDR1 SGDLS and CDR2 YYNGEE. With 0 bases clipped from V and 2 bases from J, the junction kept 10 bases outside the gene matches. The PCR was carried out with 60 Vbeta primers and 13 Jbeta primers. Profiled with immunoSEQ multiplex PCR; TCRdb holds only in-frame clones, not every one. The sample holds around 140,000 clones; roughly 77% are singletons and the top ten take about 3.5%. Details on this clone: Its antigen remains unknown.

The material sequenced was PBMCs. This receptor was taken from a man in his forties in good health and CMV-seronegative. The chain recombines TRBV9 with TRBJ2-4, with 8 bases fitting TRBD2. The CDR3 DNA is TGTGCCAGCAGCGTAGGACAAGCGGGGGATGGAACCAAAAACATTCAGTACTTC. This codes for CASSVGQAGDGTKNIQYF.